These T cell receptor beta chains were read from a single sample in a study of T cell responses to AZD1222 COVID-19 vaccine. Data came from immunoSEQ multiplex PCR; TCRdb stores just in-frame clones and leaves some out. The sample lists roughly 100,000 clones, 91% seen once, with 45% to 55% in the top ten. The sequenced sample was peripheral blood, obtained on day 0 of AZD1222 vaccination. Receptor source: an adult in good health. The CDR3 runs from the conserved cysteine through the conserved F or W. Fields, in order: D gene, clone size, V gene, J gene, CDR3 protein, CDR3 DNA. The D gene is left open where the match is weak. The size field is filled for only some rows; it gives once, few, many or a size class.

D: -; size: -; V: TRBV20-1; J: TRBJ1-1; CDR3: CSASSANTEAFF; DNA: TGCAGTGCTAGTTCTGCGAACACTGAAGCTTTCTTT
D: -; size: -; V: TRBV5-4; J: TRBJ1-4; CDR3: CASSLPGPATNEKLFF; DNA: TGTGCCAGCAGCTTGCCTGGGCCTGCAACTAATGAAAAACTGTTTTTT
D: -; size: -; V: TRBV12-3/TRBV12-4; J: TRBJ1-2; CDR3: CASSGRYYGYTF; DNA: TGTGCCAGCAGCGGAAGGTACTATGGCTACACCTTC
D: TRBD1; size: -; V: TRBV7-3; J: TRBJ1-2; CDR3: CASRPGTETNYGYTF; DNA: TGTGCCAGCAGGCCCGGGACAGAGACTAACTATGGCTACACCTTC
D: -; size: -; V: TRBV9; J: TRBJ1-3; CDR3: CASSRQQQSGNTIYF; DNA: TGTGCCAGCAGCAGACAACAGCAGTCTGGAAACACCATATATTTT
D: TRBD1; size: -; V: TRBV3-1/TRBV3-2; J: TRBJ2-7; CDR3: CASSQGGTGGYEQYF; DNA: TGTGCCAGCAGCCAAGGCGGGACAGGGGGCTACGAGCAGTACTTC
D: TRBD2; size: -; V: TRBV5-1; J: TRBJ2-1; CDR3: CASSESGRAYNEQFF; DNA: TGCGCCAGCAGCGAAAGCGGGAGGGCCTACAATGAGCAGTTCTTC
D: -; size: -; V: TRBV4-2; J: TRBJ1-4; CDR3: CASNRGAWNEKLFF; DNA: TGTGCCAGCAACCGGGGGGCGTGGAATGAAAAACTGTTTTTT
D: -; size: -; V: TRBV12-3/TRBV12-4; J: TRBJ1-1; CDR3: CASSMWTAEAFF; DNA: TGTGCCAGCAGTATGTGGACAGCCGAAGCTTTCTTT
D: -; size: -; V: TRBV25-1; J: TRBJ1-5; CDR3: CASSLGPPHLDQPQHF; DNA: TGTGCCAGCAGTCTAGGGCCGCCGCATTTAGATCAGCCCCAGCATTTT
D: -; size: -; V: TRBV7-8; J: TRBJ1-2; CDR3: CASSGRTTGYTF; DNA: TGTGCCAGCAGCGGCCGGACAACTGGCTACACCTTC
D: TRBD2; size: -; V: TRBV5-1; J: TRBJ2-4; CDR3: CASSFKGLAGGPENIQYF; DNA: TGCGCCAGCAGCTTTAAGGGACTAGCGGGAGGGCCGGAAAACATTCAGTACTTC
D: -; size: -; V: TRBV5-6; J: TRBJ1-1; CDR3: CASSWGNTEAFF; DNA: TGTGCCAGCAGCTGGGGGAACACTGAAGCTTTCTTT
D: -; size: -; V: TRBV7-9; J: TRBJ2-3; CDR3: CASSPFRMGDTQYF; DNA: TGTGCCAGCAGCCCATTCAGGATGGGGGATACGCAGTATTTT
D: TRBD2; size: -; V: TRBV9; J: TRBJ2-5; CDR3: CASSTDSGREETQYF; DNA: TGTGCCAGCAGCACCGATAGCGGGAGGGAAGAGACCCAGTACTTC
D: TRBD1; size: -; V: TRBV10-2; J: TRBJ1-2; CDR3: CASSESTGWRYGYTF; DNA: TGCGCCAGCAGTGAGTCGACAGGGTGGAGGTATGGCTACACCTTC
D: -; size: -; V: TRBV7-3; J: TRBJ2-6; CDR3: CASSLTPSSGANVLTF; DNA: TGTGCCAGCAGCTTAACGCCGAGCTCTGGGGCCAACGTCCTGACTTTC
D: -; size: -; V: TRBV4-2; J: TRBJ2-7; CDR3: CASSQDPRDPKYF; DNA: TGTGCCAGCAGCCAAGACCCCCGGGACCCAAAGTACTTC
D: -; size: once; V: TRBV5-8; J: TRBJ1-2; CDR3: CASSLGLYGYTF; DNA: TGTGCCAGCAGCCTCGGGCTCTATGGCTACACCTTC
D: TRBD2; size: once; V: TRBV4-2; J: TRBJ2-1; CDR3: CASSQEPGGSHYSNEQFF; DNA: TGTGCCAGCAGCCAAGAGCCGGGCGGGAGCCACTACTCCAATGAGCAGTTCTTC
D: -; size: -; V: TRBV5-1; J: TRBJ2-2; CDR3: CASSLLPGTNTGELFF; DNA: TGCGCCAGCAGCTTGCTACCTGGGACGAACACCGGGGAGCTGTTTTTT
D: -; size: -; V: TRBV4-1; J: TRBJ2-7; CDR3: CASSRTLSKDEQYF; DNA: TGCGCCAGCAGCCGGACCCTAAGCAAGGACGAGCAGTACTTC
D: -; size: once; V: TRBV21-1; J: TRBJ2-3; CDR3: CASSTGVLARTDTQYF; DNA: TGTGCCAGCAGCACAGGGGTCCTAGCTCGCACAGATACGCAGTATTTT
D: TRBD1; size: -; V: TRBV6-5; J: TRBJ2-7; CDR3: CASMTGLTYEQYF; DNA: TGTGCCAGCATGACAGGGCTAACCTACGAGCAGTACTTC
D: -; size: -; V: TRBV7-9; J: TRBJ1-4; CDR3: CASSLSDEKLFF; DNA: TGTGCCAGCAGCTTATCTGATGAAAAACTGTTTTTT
D: -; size: -; V: TRBV5-4; J: TRBJ2-3; CDR3: CASSLQYYQSDTQYF; DNA: TGTGCCAGCAGCCTGCAGTACTACCAGTCAGATACGCAGTATTTT
D: -; size: -; V: TRBV18; J: TRBJ1-3; CDR3: CASSPRRLGYSGNTIYF; DNA: TGTGCCAGCTCACCTAGAAGACTTGGCTACTCTGGAAACACCATATATTTT
D: -; size: -; V: TRBV7-2; J: TRBJ1-6; CDR3: CATAGLGGRSPLHF; DNA: TGTGCCACCGCTGGGTTGGGGGGTAGGTCACCCCTCCACTTT
D: TRBD1; size: -; V: TRBV28; J: TRBJ2-7; CDR3: CASSPGQGAGEQYF; DNA: TGTGCCAGCAGTCCCGGACAGGGGGCGGGGGAGCAGTACTTC
D: -; size: -; V: TRBV28; J: TRBJ1-6; CDR3: CASSPTDRNSPLHF; DNA: TGTGCCAGCAGTCCCACAGACAGGAATTCACCCCTCCACTTT
D: -; size: -; V: TRBV10-3; J: TRBJ2-3; CDR3: CAIWGERYTDTQYF; DNA: TGTGCCATCTGGGGTGAGCGGTACACAGATACGCAGTATTTT
D: -; size: -; V: TRBV6-5; J: TRBJ2-7; CDR3: CASSYRGSEQYF; DNA: TGTGCCAGCAGTTACCGTGGTAGCGAGCAGTACTTC
D: -; size: -; V: TRBV6-5; J: TRBJ2-7; CDR3: CASRPGPYHEQYF; DNA: TGTGCCAGCAGACCGGGACCCTACCACGAGCAGTACTTC
D: -; size: -; V: TRBV19; J: TRBJ2-7; CDR3: CASSIGVGQDEQYF; DNA: TGTGCCAGTAGTATTGGAGTGGGCCAGGACGAGCAGTACTTC
D: -; size: -; V: TRBV5-6; J: TRBJ2-2; CDR3: CASSLAGNTGELFF; DNA: TGTGCCAGCAGCTTGGCCGGGAACACCGGGGAGCTGTTTTTT
D: TRBD1; size: -; V: TRBV13; J: TRBJ1-6; CDR3: CASSNRQGNSPLHF; DNA: TGTGCCAGCAGCAACCGACAGGGTAATTCACCCCTCCACTTT
D: -; size: -; V: TRBV7-9; J: TRBJ2-7; CDR3: CASSFHASGGAKQYF; DNA: TGTGCCAGCAGCTTTCATGCCTCGGGGGGCGCTAAGCAGTACTTC
D: -; size: -; V: TRBV24-1; J: TRBJ2-7; CDR3: CATSDFEGREQYF; DNA: TGTGCCACCAGTGATTTTGAGGGGAGAGAGCAGTACTTC
D: -; size: -; V: TRBV5-6; J: TRBJ2-7; CDR3: CASSLAGVQYF; DNA: TGTGCCAGCAGCTTGGCAGGGGTGCAGTACTTC
D: TRBD2; size: -; V: TRBV27; J: TRBJ2-1; CDR3: CASTYSGSAYNEQFF; DNA: TGTGCCAGCACCTATAGCGGGAGCGCCTACAATGAGCAGTTCTTC
D: -; size: -; V: TRBV11-2; J: TRBJ1-4; CDR3: CASSFENYEVFF; DNA: TGTGCCAGCAGCTTTGAAAATTACGAGGTGTTTTTT
D: -; size: -; V: TRBV28; J: TRBJ2-7; CDR3: CASSTLEREQYF; DNA: TGTGCCAGCAGTACCCTTGAGCGCGAGCAGTACTTC
D: -; size: -; V: TRBV27; J: TRBJ2-1; CDR3: CASTPPSYNEQFF; DNA: TGTGCCAGCACCCCGCCGAGCTACAATGAGCAGTTCTTC
D: -; size: once; V: TRBV18; J: TRBJ2-6; CDR3: CASSWDGFLTF; DNA: TGTGCCAGCTCATGGGACGGATTCCTGACTTTC
D: TRBD1; size: -; V: TRBV19; J: TRBJ2-7; CDR3: CASSIGGGSTTYEQYF; DNA: TGTGCCAGTAGTATAGGAGGGGGCTCAACGACCTACGAGCAGTACTTC
D: -; size: -; V: TRBV6-5; J: TRBJ1-1; CDR3: CASSYSGRGNTEAFF; DNA: TGTGCCAGCAGTTACTCCGGTCGGGGGAACACTGAAGCTTTCTTT
D: -; size: -; V: TRBV5-5; J: TRBJ2-5; CDR3: CASSLYGSKETQYF; DNA: TGTGCCAGCAGCTTGTATGGCAGTAAAGAGACCCAGTACTTC
D: -; size: -; V: TRBV27; J: TRBJ1-5; CDR3: CATHREGFPNQPQHF; DNA: TGTGCCACGCACCGTGAGGGGTTCCCCAATCAGCCCCAGCATTTT
D: TRBD2; size: -; V: TRBV5-6; J: TRBJ2-3; CDR3: CASSLAGGGRADTQYF; DNA: TGTGCCAGCAGCTTGGCCGGCGGGGGACGGGCAGATACGCAGTATTTT
D: TRBD2; size: -; V: TRBV11-2; J: TRBJ2-1; CDR3: CASMVAGGNEQFF; DNA: TGTGCCAGCATGGTAGCGGGAGGCAATGAGCAGTTCTTC
D: TRBD1; size: once; V: TRBV29-1; J: TRBJ2-1; CDR3: CSAGRTGGPYNEQFF; DNA: TGCAGCGCCGGAAGGACAGGGGGACCCTACAATGAGCAGTTCTTC
D: -; size: few; V: TRBV12-3/TRBV12-4; J: TRBJ2-2; CDR3: CASRPFTGELFF; DNA: TGTGCCAGCAGGCCATTCACCGGGGAGCTGTTTTTT
D: -; size: once; V: TRBV6-2/TRBV6-3; J: TRBJ1-4; CDR3: CASSSEALGAGEKLFF; DNA: TGTGCCAGCAGTTCCGAAGCTTTGGGGGCCGGAGAAAAACTGTTTTTT
D: -; size: -; V: TRBV9; J: TRBJ2-7; CDR3: CASSVGGLSVHEQYF; DNA: TGTGCCAGCAGCGTAGGAGGGCTTTCTGTCCACGAGCAGTACTTC
D: TRBD1; size: -; V: TRBV14; J: TRBJ2-3; CDR3: CASSRDRFTDTQYF; DNA: TGTGCCAGCAGCCGGGACAGATTCACAGATACGCAGTATTTT